The rows below give T cell receptor beta chains drawn from one sample of a study of Graves' ophthalmopathy and Graves' hyperthyroidism. Each CDR3 protein is one row after TCRdb ran MiXCR on the multiplex PCR reads. The table records 650,000 to 800,000 distinct CDR3 sequences, 35% to 45% of them present only once. Sample: peripheral blood. These receptors were taken from an adult man with Graves' ophthalmopathy. The CDR3 runs from the conserved cysteine through the conserved F or W. The D gene is left open where the match is weak. Rows may omit the clone size; those that give it use once, few, many or a size class.

clone_size,d_call,j_call,v_call,cdr3_aa,cdr3_nt
few,-,TRBJ1-2,TRBV19,CASSIKWEGGYGYTF,TGTGCCAGTAGTATAAAGTGGGAAGGCGGCTATGGCTACACCTTC
-,-,TRBJ2-1,TRBV5-1,CASSSPVMKQQFF,TGCGCCAGCAGCTCCCCAGTGATGAAGCAGCAGTTCTTC
-,-,TRBJ1-5,TRBV10-3,CAISELGGDQPQHF,TGTGCCATCAGTGAGTTGGGCGGGGATCAGCCCCAGCATTTT
-,TRBD1,TRBJ1-2,TRBV6-5,CASTGDREEGYTF,TGTGCCAGCACCGGGGACAGGGAAGAGGGCTACACCTTC
many,TRBD1,TRBJ2-5,TRBV4-2,CASSEEGQGLETQYF,TGTGCCAGCAGCGAAGAAGGACAGGGGCTGGAGACCCAGTACTTC
-,-,TRBJ2-5,TRBV10-3,CAISASWGMGRETQYF,TGTGCCATCAGTGCTAGTTGGGGGATGGGTAGAGAGACCCAGTACTTC
-,-,TRBJ2-3,TRBV7-2,CASSLASQGPGADTQYF,TGTGCCAGCAGCTTAGCGTCTCAGGGCCCGGGGGCAGATACGCAGTATTTT
many,TRBD1,TRBJ1-2,TRBV2,CASSGQGAAGYTF,TGTGCCAGCAGTGGACAGGGGGCGGCTGGCTACACCTTC
-,-,TRBJ1-1,TRBV6-1,CASSEIGGAEAFF,TGTGCCAGCAGTGAAATAGGTGGCGCTGAAGCTTTCTTT
-,-,TRBJ1-1,TRBV6-5,CASSNPNTEAFF,TGTGCCAGCAGTAACCCAAACACTGAAGCTTTCTTT
once,TRBD1,TRBJ1-2,TRBV19,CATFFRDRIYTF,TGTGCCACATTTTTCCGGGACAGGATCTACACCTTC
-,-,TRBJ2-5,TRBV30,CAWGPGRETQYF,TGTGCCTGGGGGCCGGGCAGAGAGACCCAGTACTTC
-,-,TRBJ2-3,TRBV10-3,CASSSNRAFRLYF,TGTGCCAGCAGTTCTAACAGGGCTTTTCGGCTGTATTTT
-,TRBD1,TRBJ1-5,TRBV29-1,CSVAITGGGNRPQHF,TGCAGCGTCGCAATAACAGGGGGCGGCAATCGGCCCCAGCATTTT
-,-,TRBJ1-3,TRBV10-3,CASRIPGATGYTIYF,TGTGCCAGCAGGATACCGGGGGCGACGGGCTACACCATATATTTT
few,-,TRBJ1-1,TRBV5-1,CASSFGSGMDTEAFF,TGCGCCAGCAGCTTTGGGTCAGGGATGGACACTGAAGCTTTCTTT
-,-,TRBJ2-7,TRBV7-2,CASNAQGYEQYF,TGTGCCAGCAATGCGCAGGGCTACGAGCAGTACTTC
many,-,TRBJ1-1,TRBV11-2,CASSTRQGQAFF,TGTGCCAGCAGCACGAGACAAGGACAAGCTTTCTTT
many,-,TRBJ2-7,TRBV19,CASSISVRGYEQYF,TGTGCCAGTAGTATAAGCGTTAGGGGCTACGAGCAGTACTTC
-,TRBD2,TRBJ2-2,TRBV25-1,CASSDLSGGGLFF,TGTGCCAGCAGTGATCTAAGCGGGGGGGGGCTGTTTTTT
few,-,TRBJ1-5,TRBV12-3/TRBV12-4,CASSPGGRKRRQPQHF,TGTGCCAGCAGTCCGGGGGGACGAAAAAGGAGGCAGCCCCAGCATTTT
-,-,TRBJ2-7,TRBV5-1,CASSLVPNSYEQYF,TGCGCCAGCAGCTTGGTGCCAAACTCCTACGAGCAGTACTTC
many,-,TRBJ2-7,TRBV7-8,CASSLLDGAYEQYF,TGTGCCAGCAGCTTATTAGACGGGGCCTACGAGCAGTACTTC
-,-,TRBJ1-5,TRBV20-1,CSARDRGRRHQPQHF,TGCAGTGCTAGAGATCGGGGGAGGCGGCATCAGCCCCAGCATTTT
few,TRBD1,TRBJ2-7,TRBV11-2,CASSSGTGDPYEQYF,TGTGCCAGCAGCTCGGGGACAGGGGACCCTTACGAGCAGTACTTC